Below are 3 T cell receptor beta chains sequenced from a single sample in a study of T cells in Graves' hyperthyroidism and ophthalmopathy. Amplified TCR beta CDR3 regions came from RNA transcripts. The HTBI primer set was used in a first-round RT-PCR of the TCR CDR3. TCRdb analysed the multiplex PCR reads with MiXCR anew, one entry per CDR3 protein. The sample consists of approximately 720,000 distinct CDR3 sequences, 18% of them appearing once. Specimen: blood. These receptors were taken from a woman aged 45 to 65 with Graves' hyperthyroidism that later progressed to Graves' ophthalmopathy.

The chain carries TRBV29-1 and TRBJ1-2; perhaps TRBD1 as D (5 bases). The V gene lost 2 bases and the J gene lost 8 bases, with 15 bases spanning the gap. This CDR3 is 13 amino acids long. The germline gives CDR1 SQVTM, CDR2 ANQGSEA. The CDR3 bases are TGCAGCGTTGAACAGACAGAGACCAGAGGCTACACCTTC. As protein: CSVEQTETRGYTF.

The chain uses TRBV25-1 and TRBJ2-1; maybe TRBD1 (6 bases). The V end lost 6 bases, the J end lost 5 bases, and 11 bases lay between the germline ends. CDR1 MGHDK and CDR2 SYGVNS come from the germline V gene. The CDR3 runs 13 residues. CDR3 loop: CASRGTGHNEQFF. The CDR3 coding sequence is TGTGCCAGCAGGGGTACAGGGCACAATGAGCAGTTCTTC.

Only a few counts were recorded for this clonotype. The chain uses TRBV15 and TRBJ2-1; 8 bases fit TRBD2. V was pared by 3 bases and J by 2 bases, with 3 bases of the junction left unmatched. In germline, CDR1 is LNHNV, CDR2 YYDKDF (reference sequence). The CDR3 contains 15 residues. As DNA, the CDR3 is TGTGCCACCAGCAGGGGAGCGGGGGCCTACAATGAGCAGTTCTTC. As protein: CATSRGAGAYNEQFF.